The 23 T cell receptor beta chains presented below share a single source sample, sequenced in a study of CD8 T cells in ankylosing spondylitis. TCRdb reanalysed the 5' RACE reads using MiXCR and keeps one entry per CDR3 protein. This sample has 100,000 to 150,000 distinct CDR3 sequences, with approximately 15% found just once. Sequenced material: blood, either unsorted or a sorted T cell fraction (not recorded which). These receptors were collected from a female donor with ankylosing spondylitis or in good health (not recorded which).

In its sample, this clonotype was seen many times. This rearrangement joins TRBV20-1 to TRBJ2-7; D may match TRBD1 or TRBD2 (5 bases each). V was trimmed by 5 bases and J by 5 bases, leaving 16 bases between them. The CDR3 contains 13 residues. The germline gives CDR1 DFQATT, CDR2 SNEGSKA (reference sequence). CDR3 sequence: CSARPGPGNEQYF. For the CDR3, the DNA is TGCAGTGCTCGACCGGGACCCGGTAACGAGCAGTACTTC.

The CDR3: CATSAQRGESSYEQYF. Here the CDR3 DNA reads TGTGCCACCAGCGCCCAAAGGGGGGAGAGCTCCTACGAGCAGTACTTC. The V gene is TRBV15, the J gene TRBJ2-7; the D call may be TRBD1 or TRBD2 (6 bases each). The V end was cut by 5 bases, the J end by 0 bases, with 17 bases between. Germline CDR1 LNHNV, CDR2 YYDKDF (reference sequence). CDR3 length: 16 residues.

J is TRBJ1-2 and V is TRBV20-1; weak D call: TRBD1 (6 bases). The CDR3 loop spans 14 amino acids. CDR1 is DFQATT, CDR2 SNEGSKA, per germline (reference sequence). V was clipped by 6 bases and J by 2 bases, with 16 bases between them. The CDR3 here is CSAPKGGSNYGYTF. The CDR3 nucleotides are TGCAGTGCACCGAAGGGGGGATCCAACTATGGCTACACCTTC.

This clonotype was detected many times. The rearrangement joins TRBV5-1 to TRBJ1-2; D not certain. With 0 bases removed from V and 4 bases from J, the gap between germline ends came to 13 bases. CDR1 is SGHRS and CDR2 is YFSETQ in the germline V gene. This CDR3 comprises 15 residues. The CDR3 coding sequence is TGCGCCAGCAGCTTGGACCTCAACGTCGGCTATGGCTACACCTTC. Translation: CASSLDLNVGYGYTF. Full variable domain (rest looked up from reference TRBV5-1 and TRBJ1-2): KAGVTQTPRYLIKTRGQQVTLSCSPISGHRSVSWYQQTPGQGLQFLFEYFSETQRNKGNFPGRFSGRQFSNSRSEMNVSTLELGDSALYLCASSLDLNVGYGYTFGSGTRLTVV.

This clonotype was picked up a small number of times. The CDR3 loop reads CSARSHLSTNEKLFF. In DNA form, the CDR3 reads TGCAGTGCTAGGTCTCACTTGTCAACTAATGAAAAACTGTTTTTT. J is TRBJ1-4 and V is TRBV20-1; D not resolved. V was clipped by 3 bases and J by 0 bases, with 11 bases between them. Germline CDR1 reads DFQATT; CDR2 reads SNEGSKA (reference sequence). CDR3 size: 15 residues.

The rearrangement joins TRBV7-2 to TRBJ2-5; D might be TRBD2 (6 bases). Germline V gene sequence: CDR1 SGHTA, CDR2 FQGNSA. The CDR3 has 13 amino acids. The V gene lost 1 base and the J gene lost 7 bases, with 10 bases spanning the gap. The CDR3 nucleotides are TGTGCCAGCAGCTTAGTGGAGGGTGGGACCCAGTACTTC. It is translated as CASSLVEGGTQYF.

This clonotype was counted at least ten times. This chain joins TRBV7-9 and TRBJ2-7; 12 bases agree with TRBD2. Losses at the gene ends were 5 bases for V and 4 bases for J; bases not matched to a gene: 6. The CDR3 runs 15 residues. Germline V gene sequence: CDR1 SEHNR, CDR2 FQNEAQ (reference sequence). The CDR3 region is CASSVTSGRPYEQYF. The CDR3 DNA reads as TGTGCCAGCAGCGTGACTAGCGGGAGACCTTACGAGCAGTACTTC. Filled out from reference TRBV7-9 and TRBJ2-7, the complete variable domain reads DTGVSQNPRHKITKRGQNVTFRCDPISEHNRLYWYRQTLGQGPEFLTYFQNEAQLEKSRLLSDRFSAERPKGSFSTLEIQRTEQGDSAMYLCASSVTSGRPYEQYFGPGTRLTVT.

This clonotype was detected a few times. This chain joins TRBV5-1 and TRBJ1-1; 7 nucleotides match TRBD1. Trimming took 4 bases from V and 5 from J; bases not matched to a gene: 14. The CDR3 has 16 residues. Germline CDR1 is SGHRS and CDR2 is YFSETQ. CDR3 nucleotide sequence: TGCGCCAGCAGCGGCAACCGACAGGGAGGATTGACTGAAGCTTTCTTT. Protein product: CASSGNRQGGLTEAFF.

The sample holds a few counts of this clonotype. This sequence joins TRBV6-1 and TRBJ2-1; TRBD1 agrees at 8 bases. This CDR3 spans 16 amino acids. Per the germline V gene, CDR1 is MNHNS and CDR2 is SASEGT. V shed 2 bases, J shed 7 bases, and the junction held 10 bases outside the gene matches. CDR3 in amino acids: CASSETGGFLSNEQFF. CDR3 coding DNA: TGTGCCAGCAGTGAAACAGGGGGGTTTTTATCGAATGAGCAGTTCTTC.

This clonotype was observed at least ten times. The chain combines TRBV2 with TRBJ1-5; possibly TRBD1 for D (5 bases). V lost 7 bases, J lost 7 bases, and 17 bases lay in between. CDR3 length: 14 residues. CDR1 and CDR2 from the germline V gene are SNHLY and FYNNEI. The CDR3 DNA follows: TGTGCCAGCAAGGTCGGGGCGGACTTGCAGCCCCAGCATTTT. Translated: CASKVGADLQPQHF.

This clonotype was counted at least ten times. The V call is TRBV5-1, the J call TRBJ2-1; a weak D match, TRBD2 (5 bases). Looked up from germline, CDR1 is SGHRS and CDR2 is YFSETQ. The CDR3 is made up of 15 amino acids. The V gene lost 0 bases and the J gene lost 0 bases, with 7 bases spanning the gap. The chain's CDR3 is CASSLGTSSYNEQFF. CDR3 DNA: TGCGCCAGCAGCTTGGGGACTTCCTCCTACAATGAGCAGTTCTTC. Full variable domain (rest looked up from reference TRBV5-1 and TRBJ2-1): KAGVTQTPRYLIKTRGQQVTLSCSPISGHRSVSWYQQTPGQGLQFLFEYFSETQRNKGNFPGRFSGRQFSNSRSEMNVSTLELGDSALYLCASSLGTSSYNEQFFGPGTRLTVL.

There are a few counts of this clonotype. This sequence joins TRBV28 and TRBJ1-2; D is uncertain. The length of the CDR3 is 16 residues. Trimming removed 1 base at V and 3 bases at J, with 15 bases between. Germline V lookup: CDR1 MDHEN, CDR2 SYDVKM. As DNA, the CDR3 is TGTGCCAGCAGTTTATCTCTGACCCTCGACCACTATGGCTACACCTTC. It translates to CASSLSLTLDHYGYTF.

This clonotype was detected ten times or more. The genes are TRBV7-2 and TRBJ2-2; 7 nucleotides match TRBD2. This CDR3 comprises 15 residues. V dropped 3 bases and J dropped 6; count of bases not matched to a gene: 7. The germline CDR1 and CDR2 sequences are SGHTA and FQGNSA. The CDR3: CASSFTSVGAGELFF. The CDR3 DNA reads TGTGCCAGCAGCTTTACTAGCGTCGGGGCCGGGGAGCTGTTTTTT.

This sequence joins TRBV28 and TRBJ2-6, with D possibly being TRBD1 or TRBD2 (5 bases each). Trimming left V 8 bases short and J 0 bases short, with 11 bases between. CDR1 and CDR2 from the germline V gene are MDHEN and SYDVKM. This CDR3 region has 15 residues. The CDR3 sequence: CASSNGGSGANVLTF. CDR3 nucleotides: TGTGCCAGCTCCAATGGGGGCTCTGGGGCCAACGTCCTGACTTTC.

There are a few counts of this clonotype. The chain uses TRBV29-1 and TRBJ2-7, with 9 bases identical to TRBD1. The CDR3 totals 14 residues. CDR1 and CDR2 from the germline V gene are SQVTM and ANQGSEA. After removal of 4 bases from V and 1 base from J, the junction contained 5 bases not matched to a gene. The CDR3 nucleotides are TGCAGCGTTGCGCGCGGGACAGGGTCCTACGAGCAGTACTTC. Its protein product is CSVARGTGSYEQYF.

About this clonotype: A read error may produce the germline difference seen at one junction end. The CDR3 region has the DNA TGTGCCGGCAGCCCCAACGGGAACACTGAAGCTTTCTTT. It codes for CAGSPNGNTEAFF. The V gene is TRBV7-3, the J gene TRBJ1-1; unclear D gene. The germline V gene has CDR1 SGHTA and CDR2 FQGTGA. The CDR3 loop spans 13 amino acids.

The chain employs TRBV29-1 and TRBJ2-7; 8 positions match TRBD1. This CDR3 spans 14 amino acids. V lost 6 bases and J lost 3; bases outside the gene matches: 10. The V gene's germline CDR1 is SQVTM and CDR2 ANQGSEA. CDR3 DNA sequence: TGCAGCGTCGTTCTAGGACAGGGAGTCTACGAGCAGTACTTC. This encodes CSVVLGQGVYEQYF.

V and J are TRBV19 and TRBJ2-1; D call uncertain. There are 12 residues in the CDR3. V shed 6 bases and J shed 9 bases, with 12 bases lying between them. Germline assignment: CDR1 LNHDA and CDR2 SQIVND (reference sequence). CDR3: CASSHSSSEQFF. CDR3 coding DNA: TGTGCCAGTAGCCATAGTTCTAGTGAGCAGTTCTTC.

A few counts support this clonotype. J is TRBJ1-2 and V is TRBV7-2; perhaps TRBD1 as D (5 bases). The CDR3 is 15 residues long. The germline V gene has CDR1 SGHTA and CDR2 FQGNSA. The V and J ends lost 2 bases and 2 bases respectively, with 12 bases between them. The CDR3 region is CASSLNFRGNYGYTF. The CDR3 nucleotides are TGTGCCAGCAGCTTAAACTTTCGGGGCAACTATGGCTACACCTTC.

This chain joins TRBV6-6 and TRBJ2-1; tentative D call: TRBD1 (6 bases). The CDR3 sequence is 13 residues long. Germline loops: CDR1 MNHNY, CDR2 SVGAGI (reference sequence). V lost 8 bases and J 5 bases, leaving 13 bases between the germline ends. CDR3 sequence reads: CASSRDMDNEQFF. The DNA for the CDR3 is TGTGCCAGCTCCCGGGACATGGACAATGAGCAGTTCTTC.

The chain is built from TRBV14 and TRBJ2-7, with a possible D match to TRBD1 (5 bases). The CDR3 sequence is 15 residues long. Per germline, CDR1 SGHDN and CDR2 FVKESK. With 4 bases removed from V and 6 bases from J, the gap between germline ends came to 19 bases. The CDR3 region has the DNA TGTGCCAGCAGCCCCGTATCGGGCAGGGAACGCGAGCAGTACTTC. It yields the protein CASSPVSGREREQYF.

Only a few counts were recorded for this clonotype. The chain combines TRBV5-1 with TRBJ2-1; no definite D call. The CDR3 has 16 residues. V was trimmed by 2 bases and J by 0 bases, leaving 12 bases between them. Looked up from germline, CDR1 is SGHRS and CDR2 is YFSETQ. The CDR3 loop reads CASSFDRANSYNEQFF. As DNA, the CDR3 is TGCGCCAGCAGCTTTGACCGGGCGAACTCCTACAATGAGCAGTTCTTC.

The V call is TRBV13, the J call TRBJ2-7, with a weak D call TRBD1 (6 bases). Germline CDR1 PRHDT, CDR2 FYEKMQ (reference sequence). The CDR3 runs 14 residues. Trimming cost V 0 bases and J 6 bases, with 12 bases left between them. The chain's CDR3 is CASSLGQGISEQYF. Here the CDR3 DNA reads TGTGCCAGCAGCTTAGGTCAGGGGATATCCGAGCAGTACTTC. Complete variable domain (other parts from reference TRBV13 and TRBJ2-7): AAGVIQSPRHLIKEKRETATLKCYPIPRHDTVYWYQQGPGQDPQFLISFYEKMQSDKGSIPDRFSAQQFSDYHSELNMSSLELGDSALYFCASSLGQGISEQYFGPGTRLTVT.